The T cell receptor (beta chain) under discussion was sequenced for a study of blood T cell repertoires in COVID-19. The V gene's germline CDR1 is MNHEY and CDR2 SMNVEV (reference sequence). Unmatched junction bases numbered 6, after V lost 5 bases and J lost 2 bases. This CDR3 is 16 amino acids long. Using immunoSEQ multiplex PCR, the repertoire was profiled, and TCRdb retains in-frame clones only, with some absent. The data show 200,000 to 250,000 clones, around four fifths seen once. The sequenced material came from peripheral blood. This clonotype originated in a man in his thirties or forties with active or convalescent COVID-19. The V gene is TRBV27, the J gene TRBJ2-1; 10 bases line up with TRBD2. The DNA of the CDR3 is TGTGCCAGCAGTATCCCCCTAGCGGGGGCCTACAATGAGCAGTTCTTC. Translation: CASSIPLAGAYNEQFF.